The T cell receptor beta chain described here comes from a study of T cells after yellow fever vaccination. About the research overall: Preparation of fractions with low cell numbers was performed using SMART-Seq v4 Ultra Low Input. Study-level results: Though weaker, the secondary response peaked faster, on day 5 versus 15. Just a small share of clonotypes turned up in the CD4 compartment as well as the CD8 compartment.

CDR1 and CDR2 from the germline V gene are SGHRS and YFSETQ. CDR3 length: 13 residues. In TCRdb, the 5' RACE reads were re-called with MiXCR into one record per CDR3 protein. The data contain 340,000 or so distinct CDR3 sequences, roughly an eighth of them singletons. This clonotype came up many times. Its antigen remains unknown. The junction does not match germline at one end; this may be a read error. This specimen consisted of CD4+ T cells sorted from PBMCs, obtained 15 days after the yellow fever booster vaccination. The sequence was obtained from a man aged 18 to 29 who received the YFV17D yellow fever vaccine. The chain is built from TRBV5-1 and TRBJ1-2, with D unresolved. CDR3 protein: CASSPGQPYGYTF. CDR3 coding DNA: TGTGCCAGCTCACCCGGGCAGCCCTATGGCTACACCTTC.